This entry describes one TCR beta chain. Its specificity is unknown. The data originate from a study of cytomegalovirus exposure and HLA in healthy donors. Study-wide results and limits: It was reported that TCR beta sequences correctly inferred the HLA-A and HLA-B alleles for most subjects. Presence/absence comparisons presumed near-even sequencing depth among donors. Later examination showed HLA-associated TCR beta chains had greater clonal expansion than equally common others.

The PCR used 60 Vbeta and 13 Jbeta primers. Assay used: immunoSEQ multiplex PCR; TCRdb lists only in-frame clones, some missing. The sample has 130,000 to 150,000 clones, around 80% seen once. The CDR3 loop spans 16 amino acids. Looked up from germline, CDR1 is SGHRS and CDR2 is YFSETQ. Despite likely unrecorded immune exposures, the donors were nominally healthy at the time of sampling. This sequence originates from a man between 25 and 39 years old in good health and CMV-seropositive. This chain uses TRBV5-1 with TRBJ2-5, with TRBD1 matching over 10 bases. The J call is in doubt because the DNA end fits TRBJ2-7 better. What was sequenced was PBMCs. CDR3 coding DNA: TGCGCCAGCAGCTTGGCCTGGGACAGGGGCTCCTACGAGCAGTACTTC. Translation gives CASSLAWDRGSYEQYF.